The 32 T cell receptor beta chains below all came from one sample that was sequenced in a study of blood T cell repertoires in COVID-19. The protocol was immunoSEQ multiplex PCR, while the TCRdb copy is restricted to in-frame clones and leaves out a portion. The data contain 25,000 to 35,000 clones, more than 90% of them singletons. Sequenced sample: peripheral blood. The receptors stem from a human donor in a cohort sampled during active COVID-19.

The chain uses TRBV28 and TRBJ2-7; TRBD2 is a possible D gene (6 bases). V lost 7 bases to trimming and J lost 6 bases, with 19 bases between them. The CDR3 extends over 14 amino acids. CDR1 is MDHEN and CDR2 is SYDVKM in the germline V gene. CDR3 sequence: CASKEGAPPLEQYF. In nucleotides, the CDR3 is TGTGCCAGCAAGGAGGGAGCTCCCCCTCTCGAGCAGTACTTC.

The chain links TRBV4-2 to TRBJ2-7; maybe TRBD2 (6 bases). This CDR3 comprises 15 residues. CDR1 is LGHNA and CDR2 is YNFKEQ in the germline V gene. V was clipped by 1 base and J by 1 base, with 11 bases between them. CDR3 DNA sequence: TGTGCCAGCAGCCAAGGGTCGGGACTTTCCTACGAGCAGTACTTC. This encodes CASSQGSGLSYEQYF.

CDR3 region: CASRGGDYGYTF. DNA for the CDR3: TGCGCCAGCAGAGGGGGAGACTATGGCTACACCTTC. V gene TRBV5-1 combines with J gene TRBJ1-2, with TRBD1 as a possible D gene (6 bases). CDR3 length equals 12 residues. Trimming cost V 5 bases and J 3 bases, with 8 bases left between them. Germline CDR1 SGHRS, CDR2 YFSETQ.

The gene calls are TRBV7-9 and TRBJ2-1; D is perhaps TRBD2 (5 bases). CDR3 length: 14 amino acids. The V gene's germline CDR1 is SEHNR and CDR2 FQNEAQ (reference sequence). V was pared by 4 bases and J by 0 bases, with 7 bases between. The DNA for the CDR3 is TGTGCCAGCAGCTCCAGCGGCTCCTACAATGAGCAGTTCTTC. It specifies CASSSSGSYNEQFF.

By sample fraction, this clone is medium-sized. V is TRBV19 and J is TRBJ2-6, with 12 bases fitting TRBD1. The V and J ends lost 8 bases and 3 bases, in that order; junction bases with no gene match: 11. The germline CDR1 and CDR2 sequences are LNHDA and SQIVND (reference sequence). The CDR3 contains 18 residues. The CDR3 nucleotides are TGTGCCAGTGGATTTGTCGGGGACAGGGGGCTTGGGGCCAACGTCCTGACTTTC. Translation gives CASGFVGDRGLGANVLTF.

The chain is built from TRBV5-5 and TRBJ2-1; the match to TRBD2 covers 7 bases. CDR1 and CDR2 from the germline V gene are SGHKS and YYEKEE (reference sequence). Germline trimming cut 0 bases from V and 2 bases from J; bases unmatched to any gene: 2. This CDR3 is 15 amino acids long. The DNA for the CDR3 is TGTGCCAGCAGCTTGGGCGGGAGTGCCTACAATGAGCAGTTCTTC. Its translation: CASSLGGSAYNEQFF.

The chain uses TRBV3-1 (or the pseudogene TRBV3-2) and TRBJ2-7, with D perhaps matching TRBD2 (5 bases). The V end lost 5 bases, the J end lost 8 bases, and 13 bases lay between the germline ends. Germline V gives CDR1 LGHDT, CDR2 YNNKEL (reference sequence). This CDR3 comprises 12 residues. Written as DNA, the CDR3 is TGTGCCAGCAGCACTGAGGGTATCCAGCAGTACTTC. It is translated as CASSTEGIQQYF.

The chain has TRBV28 and TRBJ2-5, with 9 bases aligning to TRBD2. This CDR3 contains 16 residues. V lost 2 bases and J lost 0; bases outside the gene matches: 4. Germline V CDR1 and CDR2: MDHEN, SYDVKM. DNA of the CDR3: TGTGCCAGCAGTTTACATCTAGCGGGGTACCAAGAGACCCAGTACTTC. Translation: CASSLHLAGYQETQYF.

The chain links TRBV25-1 to TRBJ1-4, with TRBD1 as a possible D gene (5 bases). CDR3 length: 14 residues. CDR1 is MGHDK, CDR2 SYGVNS, per germline. V lost 3 bases and J 6 bases, leaving 11 bases between the germline ends. CDR3 nucleotide sequence: TGTGCCAGCAGTGATCCTGGGGCGGATGAAAAACTGTTTTTT. This sequence encodes CASSDPGADEKLFF.

The chain uses TRBV4-1 and TRBJ1-1; no clear D gene. Germline CDR1 reads MGHRA; CDR2 reads YSYEKL. V dropped 1 base and J dropped 0 bases, with 9 bases sitting between them. This CDR3 contains 15 residues. The CDR3 loop is CASSQGPIVNTEAFF. In DNA form, the CDR3 reads TGCGCCAGCAGCCAAGGTCCTATCGTGAACACTGAAGCTTTCTTT.

The chain recombines TRBV19 with TRBJ2-1, with TRBD2 identical over 9 bases. The CDR3 is made up of 15 amino acids. The junction had 7 bases not matched to a gene; V was cut back by 5 bases and J by 5 bases. Per the germline V gene, CDR1 is LNHDA and CDR2 is SQIVND (reference sequence). CDR3 in DNA: TGTGCCAGTAGTTTAGCGGGAGTTTGGGACAATGAGCAGTTCTTC. It codes for CASSLAGVWDNEQFF.

This clone was seen only once. The chain recombines TRBV6-6 with TRBJ1-1; TRBD1 might be the D (5 bases). This CDR3 comprises 14 residues. Germline-derived CDR1 and CDR2 are MNHNY and SVGAGI (reference sequence). The ends were cut back, 2 bases at V and 6 bases at J, with 13 bases in the middle. The CDR3, as DNA: TGTGCCAGCAGTTACGGGGCAGGGTTTGCTGAAGCTTTCTTT. Encoded protein: CASSYGAGFAEAFF.

The chain carries TRBV11-2 and TRBJ2-2; D not resolved. The V gene's germline CDR1 is SGHAT and CDR2 FQNNGV. The V end was cut by 1 base, the J end by 5 bases, with 5 bases between. The CDR3 has 13 amino acids. CDR3 protein: CASSLAVTGELFF. In nucleotides, the CDR3 is TGTGCCAGCAGCTTAGCAGTGACCGGGGAGCTGTTTTTT.

The rearrangement links TRBV11-2 to TRBJ2-5, with D perhaps matching TRBD2 (6 bases). From germline, CDR1 is SGHAT and CDR2 FQNNGV. The CDR3 has 14 amino acids. The germline V and J ends were trimmed by 5 bases and 5 bases, with 15 bases remaining between them. The CDR3 sequence is CASSQGAAGETQYF. CDR3 sequence (DNA): TGTGCCAGCAGCCAGGGAGCGGCGGGGGAGACCCAGTACTTC.

In its sample, this clone was seen once. J is TRBJ2-1 and V is TRBV24-1; 7 bases are shared with TRBD1. V shed 7 bases and J 5 bases; nucleotides not matched to a gene: 10. The germline gives CDR1 KGHDR, CDR2 SFDVKD. This CDR3 has 15 amino acids. The CDR3 nucleotides are TGTGCCACCAGGGGGGACAGTTCGGGACACAATGAGCAGTTCTTC. Translation gives CATRGDSSGHNEQFF.

The chain carries TRBV7-9 and TRBJ1-1, with D perhaps matching TRBD1 (5 bases). This CDR3 is 14 amino acids long. The germline CDR1 and CDR2 sequences are SEHNR and FQNEAQ (reference sequence). The ends were cut back, 2 bases at V and 0 bases at J, with 7 bases in the middle. CDR3 in amino acids: CASSLIQVNTEAFF. DNA for the CDR3: TGTGCCAGCAGCTTAATACAGGTGAACACTGAAGCTTTCTTT.

The chain recombines TRBV28 with TRBJ2-1, with D hard to call. CDR1 and CDR2 from the germline V gene are MDHEN and SYDVKM. The CDR3 is 14 residues long. V was shortened by 5 bases and J by 6 bases, with 14 bases between the two germline ends. CDR3 in amino acids: CASSLVISSNEQFF. DNA of the CDR3: TGTGCCAGCAGTCTAGTGATCTCGTCCAATGAGCAGTTCTTC.

The chain carries TRBV18 and TRBJ2-7; 7 bases align to TRBD1. V dropped 2 bases and J dropped 3; count of bases not matched to a gene: 4. Germline CDR1 KGHSH, CDR2 LQKENI. The CDR3 loop spans 14 amino acids. DNA for the CDR3: TGTGCCAGCTCACCAGAGACAGGGAACTACGAGCAGTACTTC. Its protein product is CASSPETGNYEQYF. The variable domain in full, completed from reference TRBV18 and TRBJ2-7, reads NAGVMQNPRHLVRRRGQEARLRCSPMKGHSHVYWYRQLPEEGLKFMVYLQKENIIDESGMPKERFSAEFPKEGPSILRIQQVVRGDSAAYFCASSPETGNYEQYFGPGTRLTVT.

This clone was observed a single time. V gene TRBV10-2 combines with J gene TRBJ2-3, with 9 bases aligning to TRBD2. This CDR3 contains 14 residues. Germline CDR1 reads WSHSY; CDR2 reads SAAADI. Germline trimming cut 6 bases from V and 5 bases from J; bases unmatched to any gene: 6. CDR3 DNA: TGCGCCAGCAGACCACGGACTAGCGTAGATACGCAGTATTTT. It yields the protein CASRPRTSVDTQYF.

This rearrangement joins TRBV19 to TRBJ2-4, with 8 bases that match TRBD2. V dropped 8 bases and J dropped 8; count of bases not matched to a gene: 8. CDR3 length: 13 amino acids. CDR1 is LNHDA and CDR2 is SQIVND in the germline V gene (reference sequence). CDR3 in amino acids: CASGGLGQDIQYF. CDR3 DNA: TGTGCCAGTGGGGGACTAGGCCAGGACATTCAGTACTTC.

The chain employs TRBV11-2 and TRBJ2-5, with D possibly matching TRBD1 (6 bases). V lost 2 bases and J 5 bases, leaving 15 bases between the germline ends. CDR1 is SGHAT and CDR2 is FQNNGV in the germline V gene. The CDR3 runs to 15 residues. The CDR3 coding sequence is TGTGCCAGCAGCTTATCTCCAGGGGCGCCCGAGACCCAGTACTTC. Translated: CASSLSPGAPETQYF.

The chain links TRBV6-5 to TRBJ1-5, with 8 bases identical to TRBD1. This CDR3 comprises 14 residues. Germline assignment: CDR1 MNHEY and CDR2 SVGAGI. V shed 6 bases, J shed 7 bases, and the junction held 8 bases outside the gene matches. CDR3 sequence (DNA): TGTGCCAGCAGGCCTCAGGGGGCGAACCAGCCCCAGCATTTT. Residues: CASRPQGANQPQHF.

This clone was detected only once. V usage is TRBV28 and J usage is TRBJ2-7; tentatively, D is TRBD2 (6 bases). The V and J ends lost 11 bases and 3 bases respectively, with 23 bases between them. Germline V lookup: CDR1 MDHEN, CDR2 SYDVKM. The CDR3 is 15 residues long. Here the CDR3 DNA reads TGTGCCGTCAGGTCTGGATGGGGGGAGAGCTACGAGCAGTACTTC. This codes for CAVRSGWGESYEQYF.

CDR3 coding DNA: TGTGCCAGCAGCTTTGAAAGCGGGAGAGGGAGGGGAGATACGCAGTATTTT. Translating gives CASSFESGRGRGDTQYF. The rearrangement uses TRBV11-2 and TRBJ2-3, with 8 bases identical to TRBD2. The CDR3 totals 17 residues. Germline V lookup: CDR1 SGHAT, CDR2 FQNNGV. The J segment lost 5 bases and the V segment lost 3 bases, leaving 13 bases of the junction unmatched.

V usage is TRBV5-6 and J usage is TRBJ2-5, with D tentatively TRBD2 (6 bases). With 4 bases removed from V and 4 bases from J, the gap between germline ends came to 17 bases. Germline values: CDR1 SGHDT, CDR2 YYEEEE. CDR3 length equals 15 residues. This CDR3 is CASSRRLLGGETQYF. CDR3 bases: TGTGCCAGCAGCCGCCGACTGCTCGGGGGAGAGACCCAGTACTTC.

The chain recombines TRBV28 with TRBJ2-1, with a tentative D call TRBD2 (5 bases). The germline V gene encodes CDR1 MDHEN and CDR2 SYDVKM. V lost 4 bases and J 9 bases, leaving 25 bases between the germline ends. The CDR3 totals 17 residues. CDR3 amino acids: CASSYPVGEGNFGEQFF. DNA of the CDR3: TGTGCCAGCAGTTACCCAGTCGGAGAGGGAAATTTCGGTGAGCAGTTCTTC.

A remark on this clone: An end of the junction differs from the germline gene, which may be a read error. J is TRBJ1-2 and V is TRBV7-9; 10 nucleotides agree with TRBD1. Germline V gene lookup returns CDR1 SEHNR and CDR2 FQNEAQ (reference sequence). This CDR3 is built from 11 residues. The CDR3: CASSDDRGPAF. The CDR3 DNA reads as TGTGCCAGCAGCGATGACAGGGGGCCCGCCTTC.

The rearrangement uses TRBV30 and TRBJ2-7, with TRBD2 as a possible D gene (5 bases). The CDR3 sequence is 13 residues long. V was shortened by 1 base and J by 2 bases, with 9 bases between the two germline ends. The germline gives CDR1 GTSNPN, CDR2 SVGIG (reference sequence). CDR3 loop: CAWSELATYEQYF. CDR3 nucleotides: TGTGCCTGGAGTGAGCTAGCAACCTACGAGCAGTACTTC.

V is TRBV28 and J is TRBJ1-5; D may be TRBD1 (6 bases). The V end was cut by 3 bases, the J end by 3 bases, with 15 bases between. Germline CDR1 reads MDHEN; CDR2 reads SYDVKM. The CDR3 loop spans 16 amino acids. The CDR3 loop is CASSLDRARNNQPQHF. The CDR3 DNA reads TGTGCCAGCAGTTTGGACAGAGCCCGCAACAATCAGCCCCAGCATTTT.

The genes are TRBV10-3 and TRBJ2-2, with 12 nucleotides matching TRBD2. The germline V gene encodes CDR1 ENHRY and CDR2 SYGVKD. The CDR3 has 15 residues. Losses at the gene ends were 5 bases for V and 6 bases for J; bases not matched to a gene: 4. CDR3 coding DNA: TGTGCCATCAGTAAAGGACTAGCGGGATCCGGGGAGCTGTTTTTT. It specifies CAISKGLAGSGELFF.

The chain combines TRBV4-1 with TRBJ2-1; D uncertain. Germline V CDR1 and CDR2: MGHRA, YSYEKL. The CDR3 runs to 14 residues. The V end lost 0 bases, the J end lost 7 bases, and 10 bases lay between the germline ends. The CDR3 spells CASSQDYARNEQFF. CDR3 DNA sequence: TGCGCCAGCAGCCAAGACTACGCCAGGAATGAGCAGTTCTTC.

There are a few counts of this clone. This sequence joins TRBV3-1 (or the pseudogene TRBV3-2) and TRBJ1-6, with 11 bases aligning to TRBD1. The CDR3 loop spans 16 amino acids. The V gene end was trimmed by 3 bases and the J gene end by 10 bases; junction bases not matched to a gene: 8. CDR1 LGHDT and CDR2 YNNKEL come from the germline V gene (reference sequence). This CDR3 reads CASSHGSGTGGSPLHF. The CDR3 DNA reads as TGTGCCAGCAGCCATGGATCCGGGACAGGGGGATCACCCCTCCACTTT.